The 29 T cell receptor beta chains below come from one sample, sequenced in a study of T cells expressing NK-cell markers. From the 5' RACE reads, TCRdb lists one entry per CDR3 protein and no DNA. This repertoire includes roughly 180,000 distinct CDR3 sequences. Sequencing was performed on blood T cells: a sorted CD56 or NKG2C T cell subset, CD4+ or CD8+ T cells, or bulk PBMC T cells (not recorded which). The receptors originated from a woman between 18 and 75 years old in good health.

This chain joins TRBV5-1 and TRBJ2-1; the D gene TCRdb calls, TRBD1, cannot be checked with no DNA. Germline CDR1 SGHRS, CDR2 YFSETQ. This CDR3 has 16 amino acids. The CDR3: CASTTIQGTPYNEQFF.

The chain is built from TRBV10-3 and TRBJ1-4; TCRdb returns TRBD1, unconfirmable since there is no DNA. The CDR3 consists of 15 residues. Per the germline V gene, CDR1 is ENHRY and CDR2 is SYGVKD. CDR3 loop: CAIKQGGVSNEKLFF.

The chain's CDR3 is CASSLGTGESYEQYF. The chain uses TRBV28 and TRBJ2-7; the TCRdb call, TRBD1, lacks DNA for checking. The germline V gene has CDR1 MDHEN and CDR2 SYDVKM. The CDR3 runs 15 residues.

The chain employs TRBV2 and TRBJ1-2; checking the TCRdb D call of TRBD1 is not possible without DNA. The germline V gene has CDR1 SNHLY and CDR2 FYNNEI. This CDR3 has 15 amino acids. The CDR3 is CASSEARMGTDGYTF.

The gene calls are TRBV3-1 and TRBJ2-2; TCRdb outputs TRBD2, but without DNA this stays unchecked. Per the germline V gene, CDR1 is LGHDT and CDR2 is YNNKEL (reference sequence). The CDR3 extends over 14 amino acids. The CDR3 sequence: CASSGRGETGELFF.

The V gene is TRBV11-2, the J gene TRBJ2-3; TCRdb selects TRBD1, and the lack of DNA leaves this call unchecked. Germline V lookup: CDR1 SGHAT, CDR2 FQNNGV. This CDR3 region has 16 residues. The CDR3 spells CASSFILSRGPDTQYF.

V is TRBV30 and J is TRBJ2-5. The V gene's germline CDR1 is GTSNPN and CDR2 SVGIG (reference sequence). The CDR3 is 14 residues long. The CDR3 protein is CAWQFSARQETQYF.

The rearrangement joins TRBV4-2 to TRBJ2-5; the D call from TCRdb, TRBD2, cannot be confirmed without DNA. Germline assignment: CDR1 LGHNA and CDR2 YNFKEQ. This CDR3 contains 16 residues. CDR3 protein: CASSQGDSGRAETQYF.

The V and J genes are TRBV19 and TRBJ2-2; TCRdb selects TRBD1, and the lack of DNA leaves this call unchecked. The germline V gene has CDR1 LNHDA and CDR2 SQIVND (reference sequence). CDR3 length equals 14 residues. The chain's CDR3 is CASRQGAGTGELFF. Full variable domain (remainder filled in from reference TRBV19 and TRBJ2-2): DGGITQSPKYLFRKEGQNVTLSCEQNLNHDAMYWYRQDPGQGLRLIYYSQIVNDFQKGDIAEGYSVSREKKESFPLTVTSAQKNPTAFYLCASRQGAGTGELFFGEGSRLTVL.

This sequence joins TRBV5-1 and TRBJ1-1. Germline CDR1 reads SGHRS; CDR2 reads YFSETQ. CDR3 length equals 14 residues. The CDR3 protein is CASSPGLREEKAFF.

The rearrangement joins TRBV10-3 to TRBJ2-5; checking the TCRdb D call of TRBD1 is not possible without DNA. This CDR3 comprises 14 residues. The V gene's germline CDR1 is ENHRY and CDR2 SYGVKD. The CDR3 reads CAISRDRPPETQYF.

This rearrangement joins TRBV5-1 to TRBJ2-3; the TCRdb D gene call, TRBD2, has no DNA to confirm it. Looked up from germline, CDR1 is SGHRS and CDR2 is YFSETQ. The CDR3 consists of 16 residues. CDR3 residues: CASSLFSSGYTDTQYF.

The chain is built from TRBV3-1 and TRBJ1-6; TCRdb names TRBD1, which stays unverified in the absence of DNA. Germline loops: CDR1 LGHDT, CDR2 YNNKEL (reference sequence). CDR3 size: 15 residues. The CDR3 reads CASSQSGQGRSPLHF.

The rearrangement uses TRBV20-1 and TRBJ2-3; the TCRdb D gene call, TRBD2, has no DNA to confirm it. Germline V lookup: CDR1 DFQATT, CDR2 SNEGSKA (reference sequence). The CDR3 spans 16 residues. CDR3: CSANRLDSSGTDTQYF.

This chain joins TRBV3-1 and TRBJ2-1. The CDR3 covers 14 residues. Germline V lookup: CDR1 LGHDT, CDR2 YNNKEL (reference sequence). CDR3 sequence reads: CASSKNKAYNEQFF.

The rearrangement links TRBV4-2 to TRBJ2-1; TCRdb's D call of TRBD1 is untestable without DNA. CDR1 is LGHNA and CDR2 is YNFKEQ in the germline V gene. The CDR3 has 15 amino acids. The CDR3 loop is CASSQVMTGGHEQFF.

The chain uses TRBV11-2 and TRBJ2-1; the TCRdb D gene call, TRBD1, has no DNA to confirm it. The germline V gene encodes CDR1 SGHAT and CDR2 FQNNGV. The CDR3 has 14 residues. CDR3 in amino acids: CASSLAPERDEQFF.

V gene TRBV24-1 combines with J gene TRBJ2-7; the TRBD2 assignment by TCRdb is unverifiable without DNA. Looked up from germline, CDR1 is KGHDR and CDR2 is SFDVKD. CDR3 length: 15 amino acids. CDR3 region: CATSDFSGGRYEQYF.

CDR3 in amino acids: CSAATGGGRQYEQYF. This chain uses TRBV20-1 with TRBJ2-7; the TCRdb D gene call, TRBD2, has no DNA to confirm it. Germline CDR1 and CDR2: DFQATT and SNEGSKA (reference sequence). There are 15 residues in the CDR3.

This sequence joins TRBV7-2 and TRBJ2-7; TCRdb picks TRBD2, but there is no DNA to check that call. The CDR3 length is 14 residues. The germline V gene encodes CDR1 SGHTA and CDR2 FQGNSA. The CDR3 here is CASRTSGGPYEQYF. The whole variable domain, remainder taken from reference TRBV7-2 and TRBJ2-7, is GAGVSQSPSNKVTEKGKDVELRCDPISGHTALYWYRQSLGQGLEFLIYFQGNSAPDKSGLPSDRFSAERTGGSVSTLTIQRTQQEDSAVYLCASRTSGGPYEQYFGPGTRLTVT.

The rearrangement uses TRBV4-1 and TRBJ2-3; the D gene TCRdb calls, TRBD2, cannot be checked with no DNA. CDR3 size: 16 residues. The germline V gene has CDR1 MGHRA and CDR2 YSYEKL. CDR3 amino acids: CASSTPGTRDTDTQYF.

The V gene is TRBV20-1, the J gene TRBJ1-4. CDR1 is DFQATT, CDR2 SNEGSKA, per germline (reference sequence). The CDR3 covers 12 residues. CDR3 amino acids: CSARDGREKLFF.

The chain uses TRBV5-1 and TRBJ2-3; TCRdb's D call of TRBD2 is untestable without DNA. The CDR3 length is 16 residues. Germline lookup yields CDR1 SGHRS and CDR2 YFSETQ. The CDR3 here is CASSLVFGGAGDTQYF.

CDR3 sequence: CASSLYGDYEQYF. The gene calls are TRBV5-1 and TRBJ2-7. Germline CDR1 and CDR2: SGHRS and YFSETQ. The CDR3 is 13 amino acids.

The genes are TRBV6-1 and TRBJ2-5; TCRdb outputs TRBD1, but without DNA this stays unchecked. CDR1 and CDR2 from the germline V gene are MNHNS and SASEGT. The CDR3 runs 14 residues. Here the CDR3 reads CASSEAGAWETQYF.

The chain links TRBV5-1 to TRBJ2-7; TCRdb proposes TRBD2, but this gene call is untestable without DNA. The CDR3 totals 15 residues. Germline loops: CDR1 SGHRS, CDR2 YFSETQ. The CDR3 here is CASSQRTSGDYEQYF.

V usage is TRBV11-1 and J usage is TRBJ2-3; the TCRdb D gene call, TRBD2, has no DNA to confirm it. Germline CDR1 is SGHAT and CDR2 is FQDESV (reference sequence). CDR3 length: 18 residues. The CDR3: CASSPQTLTSGELDTQYF.

The CDR3 is CSAREGGWASYNEQFF. The V call is TRBV20-1, the J call TRBJ2-1; TCRdb calls TRBD2, which cannot be checked without DNA. Germline CDR1 DFQATT, CDR2 SNEGSKA (reference sequence). The CDR3 length is 16 residues.

This chain joins TRBV6-2 or TRBV6-3 and TRBJ2-1; TCRdb proposes TRBD2, but this gene call is untestable without DNA. Germline CDR1 is MNHEY and CDR2 is SVGEGT. CDR3 length equals 13 residues. The CDR3 loop is CASSPTSRHEQFF.